This entry is about one T cell receptor beta chain. This specimen comes from a study of blood T cell repertoires in COVID-19. Across the whole study: Acute and convalescent COVID-19 samples came from the United States, Italy and Spain. T cells, B-cell-depleted T cells, or PBMCs supplied cDNA or gDNA.

The CDR3 runs 15 residues. Germline lookup yields CDR1 GTSNPN and CDR2 SVGIG (reference sequence). With 3 bases clipped from V and 1 base from J, the junction kept 8 bases outside the gene matches. Original methodology: Estimates of nucleated cell counts were drawn from the amplification of reference gene primers. Measured with immunoSEQ multiplex PCR; TCRdb has only the in-frame clones, and not every one. The DNA was the basis for D and trimming; V, J and clone size are from that table. The sample shows about 260,000 clones, 88% of them seen only once. Seattle enrolled patients during active infection and tracked them longitudinally.

Sequenced sample: peripheral blood. J is TRBJ1-1 and V is TRBV30, with 7 bases identical to TRBD1. This TCR came from a woman in her 30s with COVID-19, enrolled during active disease. The CDR3 loop is CAWRDDRVKNTEAFF. CDR3 in DNA: TGTGCCTGGAGGGACGACAGGGTGAAGAACACTGAAGCTTTCTTT.